The 26 T cell receptor beta chains below come from one sample, sequenced in a study of Graves' ophthalmopathy and Graves' hyperthyroidism. RNA transcripts provided the template for amplifying TCR beta CDR3 regions. The authors performed first-round RT-PCR with HTBI primers and then a second-round multiplex PCR. One entry per CDR3 protein results from TCRdb running MiXCR on the multiplex PCR reads. The sample includes about 740,000 distinct CDR3 sequences, 40% of them seen just once. Sequenced sample: peripheral blood. The receptors were sampled from an adult man with Graves' ophthalmopathy.

V and J are TRBV7-2 and TRBJ2-7, with D hard to call. The V gene's germline CDR1 is SGHTA and CDR2 FQGNSA. The CDR3 totals 13 residues. V was trimmed by 6 bases and J by 0 bases, leaving 9 bases between them. The DNA of the CDR3 is TGTGCCAGCAGGAAAGGAAGCTCCTACGAGCAGTACTTC. It yields the protein CASRKGSSYEQYF.

The chain has TRBV20-1 and TRBJ2-5; D not certain. V gave up 3 bases and J gave up 7 bases, with 9 bases separating them. The CDR3 totals 11 residues. Per the germline V gene, CDR1 is DFQATT and CDR2 is SNEGSKA (reference sequence). The CDR3 protein is CSASRGVTQYF. DNA of the CDR3: TGCAGTGCTAGCCGTGGGGTGACCCAGTACTTC.

This clonotype was counted only a few times. The chain combines TRBV5-1 with TRBJ1-2, with 8 bases that match TRBD1. This CDR3 contains 15 residues. From germline, CDR1 is SGHRS and CDR2 YFSETQ. Unmatched junction bases numbered 10, after V lost 4 bases and J lost 5 bases. As DNA, the CDR3 is TGCGCCAGCAGCCCAGTAGCGACAGGGGCGTATGGCTACACCTTC. Protein product: CASSPVATGAYGYTF. Combining the CDR3 with reference TRBV5-1 and TRBJ1-2 gives the whole variable domain KAGVTQTPRYLIKTRGQQVTLSCSPISGHRSVSWYQQTPGQGLQFLFEYFSETQRNKGNFPGRFSGRQFSNSRSEMNVSTLELGDSALYLCASSPVATGAYGYTFGSGTRLTVV.

The V and J genes are TRBV29-1 and TRBJ2-7; 11 nucleotides match TRBD2. The CDR3 length is 14 residues. J gave up 7 bases and V 7 bases, and 12 bases lay outside the gene matches. The germline V gene has CDR1 SQVTM and CDR2 ANQGSEA. The CDR3 is CSARGTSGNNEQYF. The CDR3 coding sequence is TGCAGCGCTCGGGGGACTAGCGGTAACAATGAGCAGTACTTC.

This clonotype was recorded many times. This chain links TRBV5-1 with TRBJ1-2; D is possibly TRBD1 (5 bases). Germline CDR1 and CDR2: SGHRS and YFSETQ. The V and J ends lost 4 bases and 4 bases respectively, with 11 bases between them. The CDR3 covers 13 residues. The CDR3 DNA reads TGCGCCAGCAGCGAACAGGAAATCTATGGCTACACCTTC. This codes for CASSEQEIYGYTF.

This clonotype was found a few times. The chain recombines TRBV7-2 with TRBJ2-2, with 12 nucleotides matching TRBD2. There are 17 residues in the CDR3. The germline V gene encodes CDR1 SGHTA and CDR2 FQGNSA. J gave up 1 base and V 1 base, and 1 base lay outside the gene matches. The CDR3 loop reads CASSLGGLAGNTGELFF. CDR3 DNA: TGTGCCAGCAGCTTAGGGGGACTAGCGGGGAACACCGGGGAGCTGTTTTTT.

Worth noting for this clonotype: At one boundary the junction diverges from the germline segment, which might be a read error. The chain recombines TRBV10-3 with TRBJ1-1, with 7 positions matching TRBD1. The CDR3 totals 13 residues. Germline values: CDR1 ENHRY, CDR2 SYGVKD. The CDR3 DNA reads as TGTGCCAGCAGTCGGACAGGCAGAGGAGAAGCTTTCTTT. Translating gives CASSRTGRGEAFF.

The chain couples TRBV20-1 to TRBJ2-5; 12 bases are shared with TRBD2. The germline V gene has CDR1 DFQATT and CDR2 SNEGSKA (reference sequence). The trim removed 0 bases at V and 5 bases at J, leaving 4 bases unmatched. The CDR3 length is 15 residues. The chain's CDR3 is CSARESSGRGETQYF. CDR3 in DNA: TGCAGTGCTAGAGAGTCTAGCGGGAGGGGGGAGACCCAGTACTTC.

The gene calls are TRBV7-2 and TRBJ2-7; either TRBD1 or TRBD2 may supply D (6 bases each). Germline V gene sequence: CDR1 SGHTA, CDR2 FQGNSA. The CDR3 extends over 17 amino acids. V was pared by 5 bases and J by 2 bases, with 22 bases between. This CDR3 is CASSLRQLSGGPYEQYF. The CDR3, as DNA: TGTGCCAGCAGCCTAAGACAGTTGTCTGGGGGGCCCTACGAGCAGTACTTC.

The table lists this clonotype with many counts. J is TRBJ1-2 and V is TRBV7-9, with TRBD1 as a possible D gene (6 bases). The CDR3 sequence is 12 residues long. Per the germline V gene, CDR1 is SEHNR and CDR2 is FQNEAQ (reference sequence). Trimming stripped 5 bases from V and 6 bases from J, with 10 bases between. The DNA for the CDR3 is TGTGCCAGCAGCCAATGGACAGATGGCTACACCTTC. Protein: CASSQWTDGYTF.

V usage is TRBV2 and J usage is TRBJ2-3; D not resolved. CDR1 and CDR2 (germline): SNHLY, FYNNEI. This CDR3 has 14 amino acids. Trimming removed 6 bases at V and 0 bases at J, with 10 bases between. Written as DNA, the CDR3 is TGTGCCAGCAGATCAATGGACAGCACAGATACGCAGTATTTT. It specifies CASRSMDSTDTQYF.

This clonotype has at least ten counts. The genes are TRBV29-1 and TRBJ2-2; D not certain. V was trimmed by 3 bases and J by 6 bases, leaving 2 bases between them. This CDR3 is 10 amino acids long. Germline V gene lookup returns CDR1 SQVTM and CDR2 ANQGSEA. CDR3 protein: CSVDAGELFF. The DNA of the CDR3 is TGCAGCGTTGACGCCGGGGAGCTGTTTTTT.

The chain couples TRBV20-1 to TRBJ2-7, with a possible D match to TRBD1 (6 bases). CDR3 length: 14 amino acids. Germline-derived CDR1 and CDR2 are DFQATT and SNEGSKA (reference sequence). The ends were cut back, 4 bases at V and 0 bases at J, with 13 bases in the middle. The CDR3 sequence is CSAKSDRSSYEQYF. CDR3 coding DNA: TGCAGTGCTAAAAGCGACAGGAGCTCCTACGAGCAGTACTTC.

The chain recombines TRBV25-1 with TRBJ1-1; 10 positions agree with TRBD1. The CDR3 runs to 14 residues. Germline CDR1 and CDR2: MGHDK and SYGVNS. The V gene end was trimmed by 6 bases and the J gene end by 6 bases; junction bases not matched to a gene: 7. For the CDR3, the DNA is TGTGCCAGCAGCAAGGACAGGGGGGGTCCTGAAGCTTTCTTT. It translates to CASSKDRGGPEAFF.

This rearrangement joins TRBV14 to TRBJ2-5; D is perhaps TRBD2 (6 bases). CDR3 size: 17 residues. The V end lost 2 bases, the J end lost 1 base, and 17 bases lay between the germline ends. CDR1 is SGHDN, CDR2 FVKESK, per germline. CDR3 bases: TGTGCCAGCAGCCAACCCCTCCCTATAGCGGCCCAAGAGACCCAGTACTTC. This translates into CASSQPLPIAAQETQYF.

Remarks on this clonotype: A read error may account for a junction end that differs from germline. The chain has TRBV25-1 and TRBJ1-5; D unclear. This CDR3 spans 12 amino acids. Germline values: CDR1 MGHDK, CDR2 SYGVNS. The CDR3 DNA follows: TGTGTCAGCACCCTGGGGATCCAGCCCCAGCATTTT. It translates to CVSTLGIQPQHF. The full variable domain, its missing parts supplied by reference TRBV25-1 and TRBJ1-5, is EADIYQTPRYLVIGTGKKITLECSQTMGHDKMYWYQQDPGMELHLIHYSYGVNSTEKGDLSSESTVSRIRTEHFPLTLESARPSHTSQYLCVSTLGIQPQHFGDGTRLSIL.

This clonotype was found a few times. CDR3 residues: CASSYLAGGYEQYF. The CDR3 DNA reads TGTGCCAGCAGTTACCTAGCGGGGGGCTACGAGCAGTACTTC. This chain uses TRBV6-6 with TRBJ2-7; 11 positions agree with TRBD2. This CDR3 is 14 amino acids long. Germline loops: CDR1 MNHNY, CDR2 SVGAGI (reference sequence). Trimming cost V 2 bases and J 3 bases; bases outside gene matches: 0.

In this sample, this clonotype turned up many times. The V gene is TRBV7-3, the J gene TRBJ2-5, with TRBD2 as a possible D gene (6 bases). Trimming shortened V by 2 bases and J by 7 bases, and 11 bases separated the two germline ends. CDR1 and CDR2 (germline): SGHTA, FQGTGA. This CDR3 comprises 13 residues. The CDR3 nucleotides read TGTGCCAGCAGCTTAGTACAGGAGGGGACCCAGTACTTC. Translating it yields CASSLVQEGTQYF.

The chain recombines TRBV9 with TRBJ2-7; 11 bases map to TRBD1. The V gene's germline CDR1 is SGDLS and CDR2 YYNGEE. The CDR3 extends over 13 amino acids. The junction had 7 bases not matched to a gene; V was cut back by 7 bases and J by 7 bases. CDR3 amino acids: CASSGQGAWEQYF. The CDR3 coding sequence is TGTGCCAGCTCAGGACAGGGGGCGTGGGAGCAGTACTTC.

This rearrangement joins TRBV6-1 to TRBJ1-5, with 8 bases fitting TRBD1. Germline V lookup: CDR1 MNHNS, CDR2 SASEGT. CDR3 length: 16 residues. J gave up 4 bases and V 5 bases, and 10 bases lay outside the gene matches. CDR3 loop: CASSYSGRGRNQPQHF. DNA of the CDR3: TGTGCCAGCAGTTACTCGGGCAGGGGGCGAAATCAGCCCCAGCATTTT.

This chain connects TRBV12-3 or TRBV12-4 to TRBJ2-7, with a weak D call TRBD1 (6 bases). CDR3 length: 14 residues. The V end lost 3 bases, the J end lost 4 bases, and 13 bases lay between the germline ends. In DNA, the CDR3 is TGTGCCAGCAGTTTTAGGAGACAGGAGTACGAGCAGTACTTC. Translating it yields CASSFRRQEYEQYF.

V is TRBV20-1 and J is TRBJ2-5; TRBD1 matches 9 bases. Germline V gene data show CDR1 as DFQATT and CDR2 as SNEGSKA (reference sequence). The CDR3 extends over 15 amino acids. V gave up 4 bases and J gave up 0 bases; unmatched junction bases: 6. CDR3 amino acids: CSAKGGQGDQETQYF. The CDR3 DNA follows: TGCAGTGCTAAAGGGGGACAGGGAGACCAAGAGACCCAGTACTTC.

The rearrangement links TRBV9 to TRBJ2-7; D is perhaps TRBD1 or TRBD2 (5 bases each). Germline-derived CDR1 and CDR2 are SGDLS and YYNGEE. This CDR3 contains 14 residues. V was cut by 4 bases and J by 3 bases, with 14 bases left in between. CDR3 sequence reads: CASSPRRDHYEQYF. CDR3 in DNA: TGTGCCAGCAGCCCCCGAAGGGACCACTACGAGCAGTACTTC.

This clonotype was seen once. The rearrangement joins TRBV7-9 to TRBJ2-7; TRBD1 is a possible D gene (5 bases). CDR3 size: 14 residues. V was clipped by 6 bases and J by 7 bases, with 19 bases between them. Germline V lookup: CDR1 SEHNR, CDR2 FQNEAQ (reference sequence). CDR3 sequence reads: CASSGYGALREQYF. In DNA form, the CDR3 reads TGTGCCAGCAGTGGGTATGGGGCGCTCAGGGAGCAGTACTTC.

The chain has TRBV20-1 and TRBJ2-7; the D gene is possibly TRBD2 (5 bases). V lost 5 bases and J 7 bases, leaving 21 bases between the germline ends. This CDR3 contains 14 residues. The germline V gene has CDR1 DFQATT and CDR2 SNEGSKA (reference sequence). CDR3 bases: TGCAGTGCTTTGGACCGGGGAACCTCCGGGGAGCAGTACTTC. Translation: CSALDRGTSGEQYF.

The chain combines TRBV25-1 with TRBJ1-3; 7 bases are a match to TRBD1. Trimming took 6 bases from V and 7 from J; bases not matched to a gene: 9. This CDR3 has 14 amino acids. The germline V gene encodes CDR1 MGHDK and CDR2 SYGVNS. CDR3 sequence reads: CASRKLDRANTIYF. The CDR3 DNA is TGTGCCAGCAGGAAACTCGACAGGGCTAACACCATATATTTT.